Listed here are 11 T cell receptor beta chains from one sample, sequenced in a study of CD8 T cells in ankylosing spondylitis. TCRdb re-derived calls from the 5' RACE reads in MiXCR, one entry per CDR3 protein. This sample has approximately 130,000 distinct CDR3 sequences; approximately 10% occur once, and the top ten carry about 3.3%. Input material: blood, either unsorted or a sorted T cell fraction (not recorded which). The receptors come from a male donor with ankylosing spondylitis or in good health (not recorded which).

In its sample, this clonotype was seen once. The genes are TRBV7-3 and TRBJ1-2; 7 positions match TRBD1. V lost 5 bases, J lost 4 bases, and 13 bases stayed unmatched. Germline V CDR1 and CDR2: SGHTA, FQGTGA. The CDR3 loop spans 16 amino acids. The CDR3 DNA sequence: TGTGCCAGCAGCCCAGGGCCCGACAGGGCGGGCTATGGCTACACCTTC. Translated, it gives CASSPGPDRAGYGYTF.

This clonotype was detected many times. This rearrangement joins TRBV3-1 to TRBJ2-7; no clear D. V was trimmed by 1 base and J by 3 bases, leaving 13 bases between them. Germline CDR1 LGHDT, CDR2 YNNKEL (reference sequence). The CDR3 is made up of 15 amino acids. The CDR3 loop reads CASSQGRARVYEQYF. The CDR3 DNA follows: TGTGCCAGCAGCCAAGGAAGGGCACGGGTCTACGAGCAGTACTTC.

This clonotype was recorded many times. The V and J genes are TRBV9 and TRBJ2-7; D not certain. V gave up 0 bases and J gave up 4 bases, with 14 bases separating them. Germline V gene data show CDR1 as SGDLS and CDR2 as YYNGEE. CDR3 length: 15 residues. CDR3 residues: CASSVDWSDQYEQYF. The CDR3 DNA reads TGTGCCAGCAGCGTAGACTGGTCGGATCAATACGAGCAGTACTTC.

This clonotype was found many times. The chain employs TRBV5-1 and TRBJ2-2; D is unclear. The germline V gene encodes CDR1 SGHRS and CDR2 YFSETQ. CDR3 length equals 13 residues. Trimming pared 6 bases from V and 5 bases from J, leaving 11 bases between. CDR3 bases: TGCGCCAGCAATGAGTTGGGGACCGGGGAGCTGTTTTTT. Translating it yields CASNELGTGELFF.

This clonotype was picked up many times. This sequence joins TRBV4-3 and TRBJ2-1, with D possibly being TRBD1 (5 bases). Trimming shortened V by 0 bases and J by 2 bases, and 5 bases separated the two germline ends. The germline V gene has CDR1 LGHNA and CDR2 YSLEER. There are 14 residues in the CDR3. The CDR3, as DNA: TGCGCCAGCAGCCAAGACAGGGCCTACAATGAGCAGTTCTTC. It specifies CASSQDRAYNEQFF.

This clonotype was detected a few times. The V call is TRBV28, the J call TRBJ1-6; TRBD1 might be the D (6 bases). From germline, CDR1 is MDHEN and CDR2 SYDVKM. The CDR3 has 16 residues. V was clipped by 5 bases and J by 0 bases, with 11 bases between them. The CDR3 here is CASSRTGSSYNSPLHF. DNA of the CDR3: TGTGCCAGCAGTAGAACAGGGAGCTCCTATAATTCACCCCTCCACTTT.

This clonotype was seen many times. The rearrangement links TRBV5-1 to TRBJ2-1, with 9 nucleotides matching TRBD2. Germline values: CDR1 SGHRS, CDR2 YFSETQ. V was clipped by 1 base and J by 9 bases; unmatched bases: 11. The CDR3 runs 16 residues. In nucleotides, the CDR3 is TGCGCCAGCAGCTTGACAGCGGGAGGCCCCTTCGTTGAGCAGTTCTTC. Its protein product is CASSLTAGGPFVEQFF. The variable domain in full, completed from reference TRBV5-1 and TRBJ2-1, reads KAGVTQTPRYLIKTRGQQVTLSCSPISGHRSVSWYQQTPGQGLQFLFEYFSETQRNKGNFPGRFSGRQFSNSRSEMNVSTLELGDSALYLCASSLTAGGPFVEQFFGPGTRLTVL.

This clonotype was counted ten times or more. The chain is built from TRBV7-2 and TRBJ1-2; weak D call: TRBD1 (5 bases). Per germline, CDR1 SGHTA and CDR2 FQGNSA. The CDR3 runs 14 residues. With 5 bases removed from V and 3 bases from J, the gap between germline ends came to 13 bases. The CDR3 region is CASSPESGDYGYTF. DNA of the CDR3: TGTGCCAGCAGCCCAGAATCGGGGGACTATGGCTACACCTTC.

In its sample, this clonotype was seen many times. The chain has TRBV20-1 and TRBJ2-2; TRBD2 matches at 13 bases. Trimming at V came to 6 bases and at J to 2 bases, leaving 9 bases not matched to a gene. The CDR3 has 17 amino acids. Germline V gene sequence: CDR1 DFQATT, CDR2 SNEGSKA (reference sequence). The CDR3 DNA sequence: TGCAGTGCAGACACCGGGACTAGCGGGAAAAACACCGGGGAGCTGTTTTTT. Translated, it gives CSADTGTSGKNTGELFF.

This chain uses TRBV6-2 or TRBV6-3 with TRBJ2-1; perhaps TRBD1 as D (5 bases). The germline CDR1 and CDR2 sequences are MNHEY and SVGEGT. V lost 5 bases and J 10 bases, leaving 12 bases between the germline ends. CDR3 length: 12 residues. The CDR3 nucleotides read TGTGCCAGCAGTAAACTCAACAGGGAGCAGTTCTTC. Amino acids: CASSKLNREQFF.

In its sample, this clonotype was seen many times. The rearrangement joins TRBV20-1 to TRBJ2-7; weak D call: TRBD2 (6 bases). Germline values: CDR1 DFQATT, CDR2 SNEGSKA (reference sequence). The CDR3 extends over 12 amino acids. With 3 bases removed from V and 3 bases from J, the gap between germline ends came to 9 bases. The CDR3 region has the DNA TGCAGTGCTAGTGGGCGGGACTACGAGCAGTACTTC. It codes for CSASGRDYEQYF.